The 16 T cell receptor beta chains presented below share a single source sample, sequenced in a study of T cells in Graves' hyperthyroidism and ophthalmopathy. TCR beta CDR3 sequences were amplified from RNA transcripts. The HTBI primer set drove a first-round RT-PCR of the TCR CDR3. Using its own MiXCR run on the multiplex PCR reads, TCRdb lists one record per CDR3 protein. The profile covers about 250,000 distinct CDR3 sequences, with about 20% appearing a single time and about 60% taken by the ten largest. Sequencing was carried out using blood. These receptors were collected from a man aged 25 to 40 with Graves' ophthalmopathy.

This clonotype was picked up a small number of times. The chain joins TRBV12-3 or TRBV12-4 to TRBJ2-1; D gene unclear. CDR3 length: 12 residues. V shed 2 bases and J shed 12 bases, with 11 bases lying between them. CDR3: CASSLNGPLQFF. The CDR3, as DNA: TGTGCCAGCAGTTTAAATGGGCCTCTGCAGTTCTTC.

In this sample, this clonotype turned up a few times. The chain carries TRBV27 and TRBJ1-5; tentative D call: TRBD1 (6 bases). Trimming removed 8 bases at V and 3 bases at J, with 14 bases between. The length of the CDR3 is 14 residues. Per germline, CDR1 MNHEY and CDR2 SMNVEV (reference sequence). In nucleotides, the CDR3 is TGTGCCAGCGGGGGGCAGGCCCACAATCAGCCCCAGCATTTT. This sequence encodes CASGGQAHNQPQHF.

This clonotype turned up a few times. The gene calls are TRBV3-1 and TRBJ2-5; D may be TRBD1 or TRBD2 (5 bases each). The CDR3 totals 16 residues. V was trimmed by 4 bases and J by 4 bases, leaving 19 bases between them. The germline CDR1 and CDR2 sequences are LGHDT and YNNKEL (reference sequence). CDR3 bases: TGTGCCAGCAGCCCCTTCTTCCGGGATGGGGCAGAGACCCAGTACTTC. It is translated as CASSPFFRDGAETQYF.

In its sample, this clonotype was seen a few times. The chain links TRBV29-1 to TRBJ2-3; 7 bases are a match to TRBD2. The CDR3 is made up of 14 amino acids. The germline V gene has CDR1 SQVTM and CDR2 ANQGSEA. V lost 4 bases to trimming and J lost 5 bases; unmatched junction nucleotides: 9. The CDR3 region is CSVGASGQEDTQYF. CDR3 bases: TGCAGCGTTGGGGCTAGCGGACAAGAAGATACGCAGTATTTT.

This clonotype was found many times. The chain is built from TRBV6-1 and TRBJ1-1; the D gene is possibly TRBD1 (5 bases). Germline V CDR1 and CDR2: MNHNS, SASEGT. Trimming shortened V by 3 bases and J by 4 bases, and 12 bases separated the two germline ends. The CDR3 is 14 amino acids. CDR3 nucleotides: TGTGCCAGCAGTGACCGGGGGGTCGGCACTGAAGCTTTCTTT. Protein sequence: CASSDRGVGTEAFF.

This sequence joins TRBV29-1 and TRBJ2-1; D remains unclear. Germline assignment: CDR1 SQVTM and CDR2 ANQGSEA. V gave up 6 bases and J gave up 7 bases, with 10 bases separating them. The CDR3 length is 11 residues. CDR3 bases: TGCAGCGTCCGACACAATAATGAGCAGTTCTTC. Translating it yields CSVRHNNEQFF.

The rearrangement links TRBV11-3 to TRBJ2-5; 10 positions agree with TRBD2. V dropped 5 bases and J dropped 6; count of bases not matched to a gene: 6. Germline CDR1 reads SGHNT; CDR2 reads YENEEA. The CDR3 is 14 residues long. CDR3 coding DNA: TGTGCCAGCAGCCAAGGGACTAGCGACCAGACCCAGTACTTC. This sequence encodes CASSQGTSDQTQYF. Variable domain in full (rest from reference TRBV11-3 and TRBJ2-5): EAGVVQSPRYKIIEKKQPVAFWCNPISGHNTLYWYLQNLGQGPELLIRYENEEAVDDSQLPKDRFSAERLKGVDSTLKIQPAELGDSAVYLCASSQGTSDQTQYFGPGTRLLVL.

In its sample, this clonotype was seen a few times. This chain links TRBV27 with TRBJ1-2, with D hard to call. V gave up 8 bases and J gave up 7 bases, with 17 bases separating them. This CDR3 spans 13 amino acids. Germline assignment: CDR1 MNHEY and CDR2 SMNVEV (reference sequence). CDR3 region: CASRLEARAGYTF. The CDR3 DNA reads as TGTGCCAGCCGCCTCGAGGCCCGGGCTGGCTACACCTTC.

This clonotype appeared many times. The rearrangement uses TRBV7-2 and TRBJ2-1; 12 positions match TRBD2. Germline assignment: CDR1 SGHTA and CDR2 FQGNSA. This CDR3 is built from 14 residues. V lost 8 bases and J lost 10; bases outside the gene matches: 9. The CDR3: CASRTSGASLEQFF. In DNA form, the CDR3 reads TGTGCCAGCCGGACTAGCGGGGCAAGTTTGGAGCAGTTCTTC.

The CDR3 is CASSQVTGGAYNEQFF. CDR3 nucleotides: TGTGCCAGCAGCCAGGTCACAGGGGGCGCCTACAATGAGCAGTTCTTC. The gene calls are TRBV3-1 and TRBJ2-1; the match to TRBD1 covers 9 bases. The CDR3 totals 16 residues. V trimming: 3 bases; J trimming: 2 bases; junction bases outside the gene matches: 5. Germline V gives CDR1 LGHDT, CDR2 YNNKEL (reference sequence).

The sample holds many counts of this clonotype. The chain carries TRBV12-3 or TRBV12-4 and TRBJ1-2; TRBD1 aligns across 12 bases. The CDR3 has 15 amino acids. Losses at the gene ends were 6 bases for V and 6 bases for J; bases not matched to a gene: 8. CDR3 DNA sequence: TGTGCCAGCAGGCGACCGGGACAGGGGGCGAATGGCTACACCTTC. Translating gives CASRRPGQGANGYTF.

The chain is built from TRBV6-2 or TRBV6-3 and TRBJ2-7; TRBD1 matches at 7 bases. The CDR3 contains 15 residues. The germline CDR1 and CDR2 sequences are MNHEY and SVGEGT. V dropped 6 bases and J dropped 1; count of bases not matched to a gene: 9. This CDR3 reads CASRARQGGSYEQYF. The CDR3 DNA is TGTGCCAGCAGGGCTAGACAGGGTGGGTCCTACGAGCAGTACTTC.

This chain uses TRBV15 with TRBJ2-5; a weak D match, TRBD2 (7 bases). V lost 3 bases, J lost 2 bases, and 10 bases lay in between. The CDR3 is 14 amino acids. Germline CDR1 is LNHNV and CDR2 is YYDKDF (reference sequence). CDR3 nucleotides: TGTGCCACCAGCAGGGGGGGGCAGCAAGAGACCCAGTACTTC. Its translation is CATSRGGQQETQYF.

In this sample, this clonotype turned up many times. The chain recombines TRBV18 with TRBJ1-1; a possible D gene is TRBD1 (5 bases). Trimming removed 3 bases from V and 5 bases from J, with 13 bases in between. Per the germline V gene, CDR1 is KGHSH and CDR2 is LQKENI. CDR3 length equals 14 residues. This chain's CDR3 is CASSPNPGNTEAFF. As DNA, the CDR3 is TGTGCCAGCTCACCGAATCCAGGGAATACTGAAGCTTTCTTT.

CDR3 loop: CASSGAAKFF. CDR3 bases: TGTGCCAGCAGCGGAGCGGCGAAGTTCTTC. V and J are TRBV2 and TRBJ2-1, with TRBD2 as a possible D gene (5 bases). Deletions cut 6 bases from V and 14 bases from J, with 11 bases between. This CDR3 is built from 10 residues. Germline V CDR1 and CDR2: SNHLY, FYNNEI.

This clonotype was counted many times. The chain combines TRBV2 with TRBJ2-1, with 10 bases identical to TRBD2. Germline CDR1 is SNHLY and CDR2 is FYNNEI. The CDR3 runs to 15 residues. J lost 4 bases, V lost 7 bases, and 7 bases had no gene match. CDR3 amino acids: CASTLGGLAYNEQFF. The CDR3 DNA sequence: TGTGCCAGCACCCTGGGGGGACTAGCGTACAATGAGCAGTTCTTC.